These T cell receptor beta chains were read from a single sample in a study of graft-versus-host responses after intestinal transplantation. Some clones are missing from TCRdb's copy, which holds only in-frame ones; the method was immunoSEQ multiplex PCR. The data show approximately 130,000 clones, around nine tenths seen once. The antigens of these receptors remain unknown. Specimen: unstimulated CD4+ T cells sorted from spleen or lymph node cells, collected before intestinal transplant. Every receptor here comes from a human donor who received an intestinal transplant. Both conserved end residues are part of each CDR3. A D gene is named only where the DNA matches it firmly. For some rows the clone size is stated as once, few or many, or as a class when expanded; others skip it.

TRBJ1-5,TRBD1,.,TRBV6-5,TGTGCCAGCAGTGATCGACAGGGGAATCAGCCCCAGCATTTT,CASSDRQGNQPQHF
TRBJ1-5,TRBD1,.,TRBV11-2,TGTGCCAGCAGCTTTGACAGGGATCAGCCCCAGCATTTT,CASSFDRDQPQHF
TRBJ2-1,.,.,TRBV12-5,TGTGCTAGTGGTCCCGGGCCTCCCTACAATGAGCAGTTCTTC,CASGPGPPYNEQFF
TRBJ1-5,.,.,TRBV6-6,TGTGCCAGCAGTCGACAGGATATCAATCAGCCCCAGCATTTT,CASSRQDINQPQHF
TRBJ2-7,.,.,TRBV2,TGTGCCAGCAGTGAAGGTTCCGGGCTCTCCCCCGAGCAGTACTTC,CASSEGSGLSPEQYF
TRBJ2-7,TRBD2,.,TRBV9,TGTGCCAGCAGCATCGGACTAGCGGGGGGCCGGGAGCAGTACTTC,CASSIGLAGGREQYF
TRBJ2-1,.,.,TRBV7-8,TGTGCCAGCAGGTCTCGGGAAAACCACAATGAGCAGTTCTTC,CASRSRENHNEQFF
TRBJ1-2,.,.,TRBV11-2,TGTGCCAGCAGCTTGACCCACAGCGGTGGCTACACCTTC,CASSLTHSGGYTF
TRBJ2-5,TRBD1,.,TRBV7-9,TGTGCCAGCAACAGAGTCGGGACAGCAAAAGAGACCCAGTACTTC,CASNRVGTAKETQYF
TRBJ1-2,TRBD1,.,TRBV5-1,TGCGCCAGCAGCCCGGACAGGGGTAACTATGGCTACACCTTC,CASSPDRGNYGYTF
TRBJ2-4,TRBD2,.,TRBV4-1,TGCGCCAGCAGCCAAGCCACTAGCGGGTGGAATGTGCACTTC,CASSQATSGWNVHF
TRBJ2-7,TRBD2,once,TRBV7-2,TGTGCCAGCACCACTAGCGGGGGCCGCTACGAGCAGTACTTC,CASTTSGGRYEQYF
TRBJ2-1,TRBD2,.,TRBV29-1,TGCAGCGTCCGATATAGCGGGGGTTCCTACAATGAGCAGTTCTTC,CSVRYSGGSYNEQFF
TRBJ1-5,TRBD1,.,TRBV2,TGTGCCAGCAGTGACCTCTCGGACAGGGTCCCGCCCCAGCATTTT,CASSDLSDRVPPQHF
TRBJ1-1,.,once,TRBV7-3,TGTGCCAGCAGCACAAACGGGGACACTGAAGCTTTCTTT,CASSTNGDTEAFF
TRBJ2-1,TRBD1,.,TRBV25-1,TGTGCCAGCAGTGCGTTCAGGGGGAACTACAATGAGCAGTTCTTC,CASSAFRGNYNEQFF
TRBJ2-7,.,.,TRBV11-3,TGTGCCAGCAGCTTAAGCGGGCAAAGCTCCTACGAGCAGTACTTC,CASSLSGQSSYEQYF
TRBJ2-1,.,.,TRBV27,TGTGCCAGCAGTCCCCTTGGGAGGATCTCCTACAATGAGCAGTTCTTC,CASSPLGRISYNEQFF
TRBJ1-3,.,.,TRBV19,TGTGCCAGTAGTACCGGGGGCGCCGGAAACACCATATATTTT,CASSTGGAGNTIYF
TRBJ1-2,.,few,TRBV9,TGTGCCAGCAGCGTAGGCCACAGGGATGGCTACACCTTC,CASSVGHRDGYTF
TRBJ1-6,.,.,TRBV6-5,TGTGCCAGCAGTGGTCCCAATTCACCCCTCCACTTT,CASSGPNSPLHF
TRBJ2-1,.,.,TRBV10-3,TGTGCCATCGGGGGCCTCTATGAGCAGTTCTTC,CAIGGLYEQFF
TRBJ2-7,.,.,TRBV28,TGTGCCAGCAGTTTACCACAGGGTCCCCTAGGGATCCACGAGCAGTACTTC,CASSLPQGPLGIHEQYF
TRBJ2-7,.,.,TRBV11-2,TGTGCCAGCAGCTTAGATTTCGGAGTTTTAAGCCTCCCTTCCTACGAGCAGTACTTC,CASSLDFGVLSLPSYEQYF
TRBJ1-2,TRBD1,.,TRBV7-2,TGTGCCAGCAGCTTAGGCGGGACAGAGGTTCGAGGGAGCTATGGCTACACCTTC,CASSLGGTEVRGSYGYTF
TRBJ2-3,.,.,TRBV5-6,TGTGCCAGCAGCGTTCAGGGGGGGGGCTTAGGAGATACGCAGTATTTT,CASSVQGGGLGDTQYF
TRBJ2-2,TRBD1,.,TRBV5-6,TGTGCCAGCAGCTTGGGCCCCCCAGGGGGTAACACCGGGGAGCTGTTTTTT,CASSLGPPGGNTGELFF
TRBJ1-2,.,.,TRBV10-2,TGCGCCAGCAACAAACAGGGAGATGGCTACACCTTC,CASNKQGDGYTF
TRBJ1-1,.,.,TRBV21-1,TGTGCCAGCAGCAAAGCCGGCAACACTGAAGCTTTCTTT,CASSKAGNTEAFF
TRBJ2-7,.,.,TRBV6-1,TGTGCCAGCAGTTGGCGGCAGGGTTCAACCTACGAGCAGTACTTC,CASSWRQGSTYEQYF
TRBJ1-2,TRBD1,.,TRBV5-6,TGTGCCAGCAGCTCCTACGACGGGACAGGGGGCGCGTTAGGCTACACCTTC,CASSSYDGTGGALGYTF
TRBJ2-7,TRBD1,.,TRBV6-5,TGTGCCAGCAGACCACAGGGGCCTACCTACGAGCAGTACTTC,CASRPQGPTYEQYF
TRBJ2-1,TRBD1,.,TRBV5-1,TGCGCCAGCGCGGACAGGAGGTACAATGAGCAGTTCTTC,CASADRRYNEQFF
TRBJ2-1,TRBD2,.,TRBV11-2,TGTGCCAGCAGCACTTGGAAAGCGGGGGGGCCCTACAATGAGCAGTTCTTC,CASSTWKAGGPYNEQFF
TRBJ1-1,.,.,TRBV19,TGTGCCAGTTTGAAGAGAACTGAAGCTTTCTTT,CASLKRTEAFF
TRBJ2-1,TRBD2,.,TRBV7-9,TGTGCCAGCAGCCGTCCGGGGGGGGTGTACAATGAGCAGTTCTTC,CASSRPGGVYNEQFF
TRBJ1-2,TRBD1,.,TRBV19,TGTGCCAGTAGTCCGGGCTCCGGACAGGGAGTGAGGGGCTACACCTTC,CASSPGSGQGVRGYTF
TRBJ2-1,.,.,TRBV5-1,TGCGCCAGCAGCTTGAGGGGGACTGCCTACAATGAGCAGTTCTTC,CASSLRGTAYNEQFF
TRBJ2-1,.,once,TRBV28,TGTGCCAGCAGGACCTACCTCAAGCAGGGTGAGCAGTTCTTC,CASRTYLKQGEQFF
TRBJ2-7,TRBD1,once,TRBV6-5,TGTGCCACCGCCCTATCCGGGACAGCAAGGAACGAGCAGTACTTC,CATALSGTARNEQYF
TRBJ2-5,.,.,TRBV4-2,TGTGCCAGCAGCCAAGATCTAGGGGGGGGGACCCAGTACTTC,CASSQDLGGGTQYF
TRBJ1-1,.,once,TRBV27,TGTGCCAGCAGTTTCTCCGGGGGTGGCACTGAAGCTTTCTTT,CASSFSGGGTEAFF
TRBJ2-1,.,few,TRBV21-1,TGTGCCAGCAGCCGTATAATGCTACACCATTCCGACAATGAGCAGTTCTTC,CASSRIMLHHSDNEQFF
TRBJ1-6,TRBD1,.,TRBV10-3,TGTGCCATCAGTGGACCGGGACAGCTTAATTCACCCCTCCACTTT,CAISGPGQLNSPLHF
TRBJ1-2,.,.,TRBV29-1,TGCAGCGTTGATAGGGGACACAACTATGGCTACACCTTC,CSVDRGHNYGYTF
TRBJ1-1,.,once,TRBV6-5,TGTGCCAGCCTACCCGGGGCCGGAACTGAAGCTTTCTTT,CASLPGAGTEAFF
TRBJ1-2,.,.,TRBV4-1,TGCGCCAGCAACAGGGAAGGTATTGGTGGCTACACCTTC,CASNREGIGGYTF
TRBJ2-7,.,.,TRBV5-1,TGCGCCAGCAGCTTACAGGATGGCTACGAGCAGTACTTC,CASSLQDGYEQYF